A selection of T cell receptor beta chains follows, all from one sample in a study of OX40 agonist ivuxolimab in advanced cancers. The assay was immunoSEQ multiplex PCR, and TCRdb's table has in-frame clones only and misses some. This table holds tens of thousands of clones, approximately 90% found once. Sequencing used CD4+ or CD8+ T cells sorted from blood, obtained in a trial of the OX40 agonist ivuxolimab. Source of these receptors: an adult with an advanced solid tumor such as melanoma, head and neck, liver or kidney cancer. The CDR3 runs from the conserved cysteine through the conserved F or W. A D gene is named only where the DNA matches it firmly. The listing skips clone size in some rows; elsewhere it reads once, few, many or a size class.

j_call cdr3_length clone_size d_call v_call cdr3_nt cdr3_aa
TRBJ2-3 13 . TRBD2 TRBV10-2 TGCGCCATAGGACTAGCGAGCACAGATACGCAGTATTTT CAIGLASTDTQYF
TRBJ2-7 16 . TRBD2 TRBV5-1 TGCGCCAGCAGCCCCCGGACTAGCGGGAGCTCCTACGAGCAGTACTTC CASSPRTSGSSYEQYF
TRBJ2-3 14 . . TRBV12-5 TGTGCTAGTGGGGGGGCTAGGACCACAGATACGCAGTATTTT CASGGARTTDTQYF
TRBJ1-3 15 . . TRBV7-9 TGTGCCAGCAGCTCTGACAGACGCTCTGGAAACACCATATATTTT CASSSDRRSGNTIYF
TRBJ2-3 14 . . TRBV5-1 TGCGCCAGCAGCTCCTACAGGGGCACAGATACGCAGTATTTT CASSSYRGTDTQYF
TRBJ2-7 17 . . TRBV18 TGTGCCAGCTCACCTATAATACGGACTGGGAGCTCAGACGAGCAGTACTTC CASSPIIRTGSSDEQYF
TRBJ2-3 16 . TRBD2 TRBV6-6 TGTGCCAGCGGGACTAGCGGGAGAACAAGCACAGATACGCAGTATTTT CASGTSGRTSTDTQYF
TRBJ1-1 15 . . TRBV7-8 TGTGCCAGCAGCTTAGCGCCGGGGCAGGATACTGAAGCTTTCTTT CASSLAPGQDTEAFF
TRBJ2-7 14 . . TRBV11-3 TGTGCCAGCATCGCCGGGGGGCGGAGGGACGAGCAGTACTTC CASIAGGRRDEQYF
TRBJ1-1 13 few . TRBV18 TGTGCCAGCTCACTGGACAGTCGCACTGAAGCTTTCTTT CASSLDSRTEAFF
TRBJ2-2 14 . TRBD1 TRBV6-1 TGTGCCAGCAGCGGGACAGGGCACACCGGGGAGCTGTTTTTT CASSGTGHTGELFF
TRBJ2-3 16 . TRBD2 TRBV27 TGTGCCAGCAGTCCACCGACTAGCTTGTACACAGATACGCAGTATTTT CASSPPTSLYTDTQYF
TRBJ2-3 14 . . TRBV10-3 TGTGCCATCAGTGTAATACAGGGTTTCGATACGCAGTATTTT CAISVIQGFDTQYF
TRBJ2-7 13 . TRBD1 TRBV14 TGTGCCAGCAGCCATCCGCCCCCAGGGGGCCTGTACTTC CASSHPPPGGLYF